Presented here are 9 T cell receptor beta chains from one specimen sequenced in a study of OX40 agonist ivuxolimab in advanced cancers. Sequencing was performed with immunoSEQ multiplex PCR; in TCRdb, only in-frame clones are kept and a portion is missing. The table shows 60,000 or so clones, with approximately 88% occurring only once. Sequences were derived from CD4+ or CD8+ T cells sorted from blood, sampled in a trial of the OX40 agonist ivuxolimab. These receptors originate from an adult with an advanced solid tumor such as melanoma, head and neck, liver or kidney cancer.

The chain employs TRBV6-1 and TRBJ2-7, with 8 positions matching TRBD1. The CDR3 spans 14 residues. Germline trimming cut 4 bases from V and 6 bases from J; bases unmatched to any gene: 8. Germline CDR1 reads MNHNS; CDR2 reads SASEGT. CDR3 in amino acids: CASSGGQVPAEQYF. The CDR3, as DNA: TGTGCCAGCAGTGGGGGACAGGTGCCCGCCGAGCAGTACTTC.

V and J are TRBV5-5 and TRBJ2-5; D unresolved. Germline V gene lookup returns CDR1 SGHKS and CDR2 YYEKEE (reference sequence). The CDR3 loop spans 13 amino acids. The V end lost 4 bases, the J end lost 5 bases, and 12 bases lay between the germline ends. CDR3 protein: CASSGWSPETQYF. CDR3 coding DNA: TGTGCCAGCAGCGGCTGGAGCCCTGAGACCCAGTACTTC.

This clone was detected once. The chain couples TRBV25-1 to TRBJ2-7; tentative D call: TRBD1 (5 bases). Germline V lookup: CDR1 MGHDK, CDR2 SYGVNS. This CDR3 comprises 15 residues. Trimming stripped 0 bases from V and 2 bases from J, with 11 bases between. The CDR3 DNA is TGTGCCAGCAGTGAATACAGGACATCTACCTACGAGCAGTACTTC. Protein sequence: CASSEYRTSTYEQYF.

This clone was counted a single time. The genes are TRBV27 and TRBJ2-7; 8 nucleotides match TRBD1. Trimming took 5 bases from V and 3 from J; bases not matched to a gene: 12. From germline, CDR1 is MNHEY and CDR2 SMNVEV (reference sequence). There are 16 residues in the CDR3. CDR3 sequence reads: CASSPRQGSWNYEQYF. The CDR3 region has the DNA TGTGCCAGCAGTCCAAGACAGGGGTCTTGGAACTACGAGCAGTACTTC.

The sample holds a few counts of this clone. V is TRBV7-3 and J is TRBJ1-1; D not certain. V was clipped by 0 bases and J by 1 base, with 3 bases between them. Germline CDR1 SGHTA, CDR2 FQGTGA. The CDR3 totals 13 residues. As DNA, the CDR3 is TGTGCCAGCAGCTTAACCCCGAACACTGAAGCTTTCTTT. Translated: CASSLTPNTEAFF.

V and J are TRBV18 and TRBJ1-2; D gene ambiguous. The V and J ends lost 6 bases and 2 bases respectively, with 10 bases between them. Germline V CDR1 and CDR2: KGHSH, LQKENI. The CDR3 is 13 residues long. The CDR3 region has the DNA TGTGCCAGCTCCCGCGCGGCCAACTATGGCTACACCTTC. This gives the protein CASSRAANYGYTF.

The chain carries TRBV5-1 and TRBJ1-1; 7 positions match TRBD1. V was clipped by 0 bases and J by 3 bases; unmatched bases: 11. Germline assignment: CDR1 SGHRS and CDR2 YFSETQ. This CDR3 is built from 17 residues. CDR3 DNA sequence: TGCGCCAGCAGCTTGGCCCCGACAGGGCGACAGGACACTGAAGCTTTCTTT. Its translation is CASSLAPTGRQDTEAFF.

CDR3 bases: TGTGCCAGCAGTTCGGGCGTGGGGGTCTACGAGCAGTACTTC. This sequence encodes CASSSGVGVYEQYF. The chain joins TRBV28 to TRBJ2-7; TRBD1 or TRBD2 may be the D gene (5 bases each). The CDR3 loop spans 14 amino acids. Trimming stripped 4 bases from V and 3 bases from J, with 13 bases between. Germline CDR1 and CDR2: MDHEN and SYDVKM.

The chain is built from TRBV5-4 and TRBJ1-3; possible D gene TRBD1, 5 bases. Germline CDR1 SGHNT, CDR2 YYREEE (reference sequence). Trimming removed 5 bases from V and 4 bases from J, with 16 bases in between. This CDR3 contains 15 residues. The CDR3 DNA follows: TGTGCCAGCAGTAAACGGGCAGGGACCGGAAACACCATATATTTT. This gives the protein CASSKRAGTGNTIYF.